The T cell receptor beta chain described here comes from a study of shared clonotypes between healthy human individuals. Whole-study results and caveats: Represented genetic and exposure-history diversity was restricted by having few donors.

Per germline, CDR1 SGHRS and CDR2 YFSETQ. The CDR3 extends over 14 amino acids. The V end was cut by 3 bases, the J end by 1 base, with 11 bases between. Notes on this clone: Antigen unknown.

The study enrolled healthy HIV-negative adults without recent acute infections or vaccinations as donors. An approximately 200 ng quantity of DNA, some 30,000 T cell genomes, went into the sorted-subset replicate PCRs. Sequencing used immunoSEQ multiplex PCR; TCRdb keeps in-frame clones, though not all of them. Seen here are about 1.5 million clones, around 97% observed once, and the top ten hold 0.95% to 1.5%. The rearrangement links TRBV5-1 to TRBJ2-7; tentatively, D is TRBD1 or TRBD2 (5 bases each). The TCR was taken from a man aged 25-40 years in good health. Material for sequencing was naive CD4+ T cells sorted from blood. Subset described: CD45RA+ positively selected. CDR3 DNA: TGCGCCAGCAGCTCTTCGGGGCATTCCTACGAGCAGTACTTC. Translating it yields CASSSSGHSYEQYF.